Below, 22 T cell receptor beta chains from the same sample are listed, as sequenced in a study of cytomegalovirus exposure and HLA in healthy donors. Primers included in the PCR were 60 Vbeta and 13 Jbeta primers. Sequencing was performed with immunoSEQ multiplex PCR; in TCRdb, only in-frame clones are kept and a portion is missing. The sample holds over 100,000 clones; approximately 74% are singletons and the top ten take approximately 7%. Sequencing was carried out using PBMCs. These receptors were collected from a male donor in good health and CMV-seronegative.

The rearrangement uses TRBV29-1 and TRBJ2-3; the D gene is possibly TRBD1 (5 bases). Germline CDR1 is SQVTM and CDR2 is ANQGSEA. The CDR3 covers 16 residues. Trimming removed 7 bases from V and 2 bases from J, with 22 bases in between. CDR3 in DNA: TGCAGCGCCGGATACGACAGACCTTCATACACAGATACGCAGTATTTT. Residues: CSAGYDRPSYTDTQYF.

In regard to this clone: A read error may account for a junction end that differs from germline. The same CDR3 is also encoded by other DNA sequences in this sample. This rearrangement joins TRBV4-1 to TRBJ2-1, with TRBD2 identical over 10 bases. From germline, CDR1 is MGHRA and CDR2 YSYEKL. This CDR3 has 16 amino acids. The CDR3 reads CASSQEAGGPYNEQFF. The DNA of the CDR3 is TGTGCCAGCAGCCAAGAAGCGGGAGGGCCGTACAATGAGCAGTTCTTC.

This clone has a handful of counts. V and J are TRBV25-1 and TRBJ2-7; TRBD1 matches 9 bases. Germline assignment: CDR1 MGHDK and CDR2 SYGVNS. V shed 4 bases, J shed 9 bases, and the junction held 10 bases outside the gene matches. The CDR3 covers 14 residues. In nucleotides, the CDR3 is TGTGCCAGCAGTGTCTCCGGGACAGGGAAACGGCAGTACTTC. Encoded protein: CASSVSGTGKRQYF.

The gene calls are TRBV19 and TRBJ2-5; TRBD1 is a possible D gene (6 bases). CDR1 is LNHDA, CDR2 SQIVND, per germline (reference sequence). The CDR3 extends over 16 amino acids. The germline V and J ends were trimmed by 1 base and 4 bases, with 16 bases remaining between them. The CDR3 sequence: CASSIGQQGMRETQYF. CDR3 bases: TGTGCCAGTAGTATAGGCCAACAGGGAATGAGAGAGACCCAGTACTTC.

V usage is TRBV6-5 and J usage is TRBJ2-1, with a weak D call TRBD2 (5 bases). This CDR3 has 13 residues. V dropped 8 bases and J dropped 9 bases, with 17 bases sitting between them. Germline V gene lookup returns CDR1 MNHEY and CDR2 SVGAGI. The CDR3 DNA sequence: TGTGCCAGCGAGCCCCTTGGAGGAGGTGAGCAGTTCTTC. This translates into CASEPLGGGEQFF.

CDR3 protein: CASSQGGGSMNTEAFF. The CDR3 DNA is TGCGCCAGCAGCCAAGGTGGAGGTTCAATGAACACTGAAGCTTTCTTT. The rearrangement uses TRBV4-3 and TRBJ1-1; D remains ambiguous. Trimming stripped 1 base from V and 0 bases from J, with 12 bases between. Germline CDR1 reads LGHNA; CDR2 reads YSLEER. The CDR3 runs 16 residues.

The chain links TRBV5-5 to TRBJ1-2, with D possibly TRBD1 on 5 matching bases. CDR1 SGHKS and CDR2 YYEKEE come from the germline V gene (reference sequence). The CDR3 consists of 12 residues. Deletions cut 3 bases from V and 5 bases from J, with 8 bases between. CDR3: CASSSDNYGYTF. The CDR3, as DNA: TGTGCCAGCAGCTCGGACAATTATGGCTACACCTTC.

J is TRBJ2-3 and V is TRBV28, with 8 bases fitting TRBD2. CDR1 MDHEN and CDR2 SYDVKM come from the germline V gene. The V segment lost 3 bases and the J segment 5 bases; nucleotides outside the gene matches: 7. The CDR3 consists of 15 residues. DNA of the CDR3: TGTGCCAGCAGTTTCGAGGCAGCGGGAGTAGATACGCAGTATTTT. It encodes CASSFEAAGVDTQYF.

The chain has TRBV6-6 and TRBJ1-1, with 7 bases that match TRBD1. Per germline, CDR1 MNHNY and CDR2 SVGAGI (reference sequence). J lost 5 bases, V lost 0 bases, and 6 bases had no gene match. The CDR3 covers 15 residues. The CDR3 here is CASSYSYRGETEAFF. CDR3 in DNA: TGTGCCAGCAGTTACTCGTACAGGGGCGAGACTGAAGCTTTCTTT.

The chain combines TRBV4-1 with TRBJ2-7; TRBD1 agrees at 10 bases. The V gene's germline CDR1 is MGHRA and CDR2 YSYEKL. V gave up 3 bases and J gave up 1 base; unmatched junction bases: 6. The CDR3 spans 16 residues. The CDR3 coding sequence is TGCGCCAGCAGCCAGAGCCCGGGACAGGGGTCCTACGAGCAGTACTTC. Encoded protein: CASSQSPGQGSYEQYF.

The chain joins TRBV29-1 to TRBJ1-1; D may be TRBD1 (5 bases). CDR3 length equals 9 residues. Trimming took off 3 bases at V and 10 bases at J, with 6 bases between the two ends. Germline values: CDR1 SQVTM, CDR2 ANQGSEA. Here the CDR3 DNA reads TGCAGCGTTGAGGGGGGAGCTTTCTTT. This translates into CSVEGGAFF.

The rearrangement joins TRBV7-2 to TRBJ2-5, with D uncertain. Trimming took off 5 bases at V and 5 bases at J, with 6 bases between the two ends. The CDR3 extends over 11 amino acids. Looked up from germline, CDR1 is SGHTA and CDR2 is FQGNSA. Here the CDR3 DNA reads TGTGCCAGCAGCCCACTCGAGACCCAGTACTTC. Its translation is CASSPLETQYF. The full variable domain, rest sourced from reference TRBV7-2 and TRBJ2-5, is GAGVSQSPSNKVTEKGKDVELRCDPISGHTALYWYRQSLGQGLEFLIYFQGNSAPDKSGLPSDRFSAERTGGSVSTLTIQRTQQEDSAVYLCASSPLETQYFGPGTRLLVL.

V is TRBV7-8 and J is TRBJ2-2; maybe TRBD1 (5 bases). This CDR3 is built from 15 residues. Germline-derived CDR1 and CDR2 are SGHVS and FQNEAQ. With 3 bases removed from V and 0 bases from J, the gap between germline ends came to 8 bases. The CDR3 region is CASSFGRANTGELFF. The CDR3 DNA is TGTGCCAGCAGCTTCGGCAGGGCGAACACCGGGGAGCTGTTTTTT.

The rearrangement uses TRBV28 and TRBJ2-1; 12 nucleotides agree with TRBD2. V was clipped by 10 bases and J by 8 bases; unmatched bases: 9. Per the germline V gene, CDR1 is MDHEN and CDR2 is SYDVKM. CDR3 length equals 14 residues. The CDR3, as DNA: TGTGCCACCGTAGGACTAGCGGGGTACCATGAGCAGTTCTTC. It encodes CATVGLAGYHEQFF.

This chain links TRBV18 with TRBJ2-2, with a tentative D call TRBD2 (6 bases). CDR3 length equals 15 residues. The germline V gene has CDR1 KGHSH and CDR2 LQKENI. The V and J ends lost 2 bases and 5 bases respectively, with 12 bases between them. The CDR3 loop is CASSPAGAGTGELFF. The CDR3 coding sequence is TGTGCCAGCTCACCAGCGGGTGCGGGGACCGGGGAGCTGTTTTTT.

The rearrangement joins TRBV28 to TRBJ2-3; a weak D match, TRBD2 (6 bases). The V and J ends lost 4 bases and 6 bases respectively, with 14 bases between them. CDR3 size: 14 residues. Germline CDR1 is MDHEN and CDR2 is SYDVKM. The CDR3 DNA reads TGTGCCAGCAGTTCCCACGGGAGTTCGGATACGCAGTATTTT. This codes for CASSSHGSSDTQYF.

The chain is built from TRBV7-2 and TRBJ2-1, with a tentative D call TRBD2 (6 bases). Germline V CDR1 and CDR2: SGHTA, FQGNSA. This CDR3 has 13 amino acids. Trimming stripped 6 bases from V and 13 bases from J, with 19 bases between. CDR3 loop: CASSERLVPKQFF. The CDR3 region has the DNA TGTGCCAGCAGTGAGAGACTAGTCCCGAAACAGTTCTTC.

This chain joins TRBV28 and TRBJ1-5, with no clear D. The length of the CDR3 is 16 residues. Per the germline V gene, CDR1 is MDHEN and CDR2 is SYDVKM. V was pared by 4 bases and J by 0 bases, with 13 bases between. The CDR3 coding sequence is TGTGCCAGCAGTTCGCCCCATCCTAATAGCAATCAGCCCCAGCATTTT. Protein: CASSSPHPNSNQPQHF. The entire variable domain, with the rest obtained from reference TRBV28 and TRBJ1-5, is as follows: DVKVTQSSRYLVKRTGEKVFLECVQDMDHENMFWYRQDPGLGLRLIYFSYDVKMKEKGDIPEGYSVSREKKERFSLILESASTNQTSMYLCASSSPHPNSNQPQHFGDGTRLSIL.

This clone was picked up a small number of times. The rearrangement joins TRBV7-2 to TRBJ1-2; D is unresolved. Germline V gene lookup returns CDR1 SGHTA and CDR2 FQGNSA. Trimming shortened V by 2 bases and J by 0 bases, and 4 bases separated the two germline ends. There are 13 residues in the CDR3. The CDR3 sequence is CASSLLPNYGYTF. In DNA form, the CDR3 reads TGTGCCAGCAGCTTACTTCCTAACTATGGCTACACCTTC.

The chain carries TRBV4-3 and TRBJ1-4, with 9 bases fitting TRBD1. The CDR3 covers 16 residues. The germline V gene encodes CDR1 LGHNA and CDR2 YSLEER. V lost 3 bases to trimming and J lost 8 bases; unmatched junction nucleotides: 10. The CDR3 is CASSQGRDRVFEKLFF. In DNA, the CDR3 is TGCGCCAGCAGCCAGGGCCGGGACAGGGTATTCGAAAAACTGTTTTTT.

The chain couples TRBV5-1 to TRBJ2-2; 7 bases line up with TRBD2. Germline V gene data show CDR1 as SGHRS and CDR2 as YFSETQ. V shed 3 bases, J shed 6 bases, and the junction held 8 bases outside the gene matches. The CDR3 is 15 residues long. DNA of the CDR3: TGCGCCAGCAGCTCGGGACTATACGGGGCCGGGGAGCTGTTTTTT. Its protein product is CASSSGLYGAGELFF.

The rearrangement uses TRBV14 and TRBJ2-5; a possible D gene is TRBD1 (5 bases). Trimming stripped 1 base from V and 4 bases from J, with 16 bases between. Looked up from germline, CDR1 is SGHDN and CDR2 is FVKESK. CDR3 length equals 16 residues. CDR3 nucleotide sequence: TGTGCCAGCAGCCAAGTGGGGCAGTGGGAAGGAGAGACCCAGTACTTC. Protein: CASSQVGQWEGETQYF.